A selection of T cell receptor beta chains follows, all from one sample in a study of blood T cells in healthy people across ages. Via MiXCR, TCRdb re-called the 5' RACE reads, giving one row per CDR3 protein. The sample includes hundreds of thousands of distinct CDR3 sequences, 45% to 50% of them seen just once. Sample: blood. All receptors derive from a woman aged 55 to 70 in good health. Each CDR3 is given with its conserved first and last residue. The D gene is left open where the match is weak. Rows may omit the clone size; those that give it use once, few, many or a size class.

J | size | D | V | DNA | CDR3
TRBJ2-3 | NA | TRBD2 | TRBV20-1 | TGCAGTGCAGGGAGGGCGGGAGAAACAGATACGCAGTATTTT | CSAGRAGETDTQYF
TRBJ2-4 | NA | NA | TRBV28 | TGTGCCAGCAGTCCCGCCGGGCAGCTAGCCAAAAACATTCAGTACTTC | CASSPAGQLAKNIQYF
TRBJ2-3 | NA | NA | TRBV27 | TGTGCCAGCAGAAGCCTTAACACAGATACGCAGTATTTT | CASRSLNTDTQYF
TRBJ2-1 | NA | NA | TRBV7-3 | TGTGCCAGCAGCCCGGACGCCTTCTACAATGAGCAGTTCTTC | CASSPDAFYNEQFF
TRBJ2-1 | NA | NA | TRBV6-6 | TGTGCCAGCAGTTACCTAGAGGACGAGCAGTTCTTC | CASSYLEDEQFF
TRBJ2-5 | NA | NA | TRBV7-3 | TGTGCCAGCAGCTTAATGGCCGGGGAGACCCAGTACTTC | CASSLMAGETQYF
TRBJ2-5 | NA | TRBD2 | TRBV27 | TGTGCCAGCAGACTAGCGGGAGGTCAGGAGACCCAGTACTTC | CASRLAGGQETQYF
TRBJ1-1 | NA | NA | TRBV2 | TGTGCCAGCAGAGGCGACGGGGCGACGGGAGAAGCTTTCTTT | CASRGDGATGEAFF
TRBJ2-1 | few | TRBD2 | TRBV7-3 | TGTGCCAGCAGCCCACCGGGACTACGTTACAATGAGCAGTTCTTC | CASSPPGLRYNEQFF
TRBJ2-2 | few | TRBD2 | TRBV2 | TGTGCCAGCATTAACCAACCCGGGACTAAGAACACCGGGGAGCTGTTTTTT | CASINQPGTKNTGELFF
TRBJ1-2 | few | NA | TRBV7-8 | TGTGCCAGCAGCCGGGCAGCTCTAGCTACTAACTATGGCTACACCTTC | CASSRAALATNYGYTF